This TCR beta chain was retrieved from a study of identical twins. Trimming shortened V by 0 bases and J by 2 bases, and 8 bases separated the two germline ends. The CDR3 totals 14 residues. The germline V gene encodes CDR1 SGHRS and CDR2 YFSETQ. TCRdb reprocessed the 5' RACE reads with MiXCR, giving one entry per CDR3 protein. The table shows 400,000 to 650,000 distinct CDR3 sequences, with roughly 21% occurring only once. This clonotype was detected only a few times. These data also featured in a second study, about T cells expressing NK-cell markers.

What was sequenced was CD4+ T cells sorted from blood. This sequence was found in a woman between 18 and 29 years old in good health. The chain couples TRBV5-1 to TRBJ2-5; D uncertain. The chain's CDR3 is CASSLVPSQETQYF. The CDR3 coding sequence is TGCGCCAGCAGCTTGGTGCCTTCTCAAGAGACCCAGTACTTC.